Listed here is a single T cell receptor beta chain. Its antigen remains unknown. The record originates from a study of T cell responses to AZD1222 COVID-19 vaccine. Sequencing was performed with immunoSEQ multiplex PCR; in TCRdb, only in-frame clones are kept and a portion is missing. The table records more than 100,000 clones, 92% of them present only once. This CDR3 spans 14 amino acids. In germline, CDR1 is MGHRA, CDR2 YSYEKL. The J segment lost 2 bases and the V segment lost 5 bases, leaving 4 bases of the junction unmatched. Study-level points and caveats: White British donors predominated, females outnumbered males, and clonal diversity was possibly underestimated.

The rearrangement links TRBV4-1 to TRBJ1-2, with 8 bases aligning to TRBD1. The source was peripheral blood, collected 28 days after the second AZD1222 dose. The source is an adult who received the AZD1222 COVID-19 vaccine. The CDR3 bases are TGCGCCAGCAGCAGACAGGGGCTCAACTATGGCTACACCTTC. This encodes CASSRQGLNYGYTF.